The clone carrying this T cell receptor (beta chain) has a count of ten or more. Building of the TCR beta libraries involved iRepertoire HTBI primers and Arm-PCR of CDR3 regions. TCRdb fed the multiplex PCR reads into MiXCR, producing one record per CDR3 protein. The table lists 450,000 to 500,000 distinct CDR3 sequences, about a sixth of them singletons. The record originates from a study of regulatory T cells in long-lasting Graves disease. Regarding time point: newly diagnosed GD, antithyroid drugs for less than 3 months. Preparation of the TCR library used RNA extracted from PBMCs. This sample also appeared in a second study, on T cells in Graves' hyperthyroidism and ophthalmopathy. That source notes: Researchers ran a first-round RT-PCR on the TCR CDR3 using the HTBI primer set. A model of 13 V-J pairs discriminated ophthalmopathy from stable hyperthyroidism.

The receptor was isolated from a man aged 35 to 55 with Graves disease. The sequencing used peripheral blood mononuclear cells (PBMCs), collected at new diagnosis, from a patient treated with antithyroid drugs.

The CDR3 region has the DNA TGTGCTTCTCCAGGGACGCGTGGCAGCACAGATACGCAGTATTTT. Protein sequence: CASPGTRGSTDTQYF. The chain combines TRBV30 with TRBJ2-3; D might be TRBD1 or TRBD2, each matching 5 bases. This CDR3 spans 15 amino acids. Germline V CDR1 and CDR2: GTSNPN, SVGIG (reference sequence).